This note documents a single T cell receptor (beta chain) sequence. Its antigen is unidentified. V shed 5 bases and J 2 bases; nucleotides not matched to a gene: 13. The germline V gene encodes CDR1 MDHEN and CDR2 SYDVKM. This CDR3 contains 17 residues. Every subset's genomic DNA went evenly onto several immunoSEQ plates. Only in-frame clones appear in the TCRdb table, and some are missing; sequencing was by immunoSEQ multiplex PCR. Of over a million clones listed, 70% to 80% are singletons. Researchers partitioned CD4+ cells into CD45RA+ naive and CD45RA-negative memory subsets. These data come from a study of shared clonotypes between healthy human individuals. Findings and caveats of the study: Between a few donors, naive CD4 clonotypes were shared at a level of about 5%.

The receptor comes from a young man in good health. Some clones in this sample may be carry-over from other donors' samples. The chain uses TRBV28 and TRBJ2-3; 7 nucleotides agree with TRBD2. The specimen sequenced was memory CD4+ T cells from PBMCs. Subset: CD45RA-negative fraction. The CDR3 sequence: CASSAPRGREPTDTQYF. DNA for the CDR3: TGTGCCAGCAGTGCCCCGCGAGGGCGGGAGCCCACAGATACGCAGTATTTT.